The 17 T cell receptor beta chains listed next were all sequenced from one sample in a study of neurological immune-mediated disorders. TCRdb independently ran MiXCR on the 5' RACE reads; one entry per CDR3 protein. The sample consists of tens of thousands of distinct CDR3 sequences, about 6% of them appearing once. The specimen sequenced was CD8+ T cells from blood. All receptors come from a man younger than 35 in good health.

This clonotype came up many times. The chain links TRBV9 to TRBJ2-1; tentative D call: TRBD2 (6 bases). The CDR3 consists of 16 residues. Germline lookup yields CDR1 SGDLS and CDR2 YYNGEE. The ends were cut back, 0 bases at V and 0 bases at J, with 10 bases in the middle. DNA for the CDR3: TGTGCCAGCAGCGTAGGGGGGGTCCCCTCCTACAATGAGCAGTTCTTC. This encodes CASSVGGVPSYNEQFF.

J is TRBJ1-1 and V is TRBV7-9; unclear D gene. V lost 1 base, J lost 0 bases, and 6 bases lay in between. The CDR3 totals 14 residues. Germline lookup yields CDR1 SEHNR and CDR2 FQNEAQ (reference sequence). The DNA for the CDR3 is TGTGCCAGCAGCTTAGTATTCTTGAACACTGAAGCTTTCTTT. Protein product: CASSLVFLNTEAFF.

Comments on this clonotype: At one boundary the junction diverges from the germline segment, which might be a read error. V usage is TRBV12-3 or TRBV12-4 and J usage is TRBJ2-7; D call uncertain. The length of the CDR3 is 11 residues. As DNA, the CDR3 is TGTGCCAGCAGTTTCTCAGTGGTCGTATCCTTC. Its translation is CASSFSVVVSF.

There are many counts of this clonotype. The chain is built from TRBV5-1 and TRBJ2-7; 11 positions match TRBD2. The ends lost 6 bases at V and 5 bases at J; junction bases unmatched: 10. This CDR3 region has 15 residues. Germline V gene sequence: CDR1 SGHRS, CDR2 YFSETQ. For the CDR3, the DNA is TGCGCCAGCATACAGCTAGCGGGAGGTTTGGACGAGCAGTACTTC. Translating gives CASIQLAGGLDEQYF.

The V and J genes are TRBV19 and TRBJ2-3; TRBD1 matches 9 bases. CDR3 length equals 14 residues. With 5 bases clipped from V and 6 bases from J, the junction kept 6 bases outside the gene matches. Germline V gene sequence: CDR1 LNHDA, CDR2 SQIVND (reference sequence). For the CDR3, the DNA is TGTGCCAGTAGTGTGGGACAGGGTGCGGATACGCAGTATTTT. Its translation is CASSVGQGADTQYF.

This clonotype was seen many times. The CDR3 DNA reads TGTGCCAGTGGAGGCCTCAATCAGCCCCAGCATTTT. It translates to CASGGLNQPQHF. The V call is TRBV27, the J call TRBJ1-5; D gene uncertain. V dropped 9 bases and J dropped 3 bases, with 9 bases sitting between them. The germline CDR1 and CDR2 sequences are MNHEY and SMNVEV (reference sequence). The CDR3 is 12 amino acids.

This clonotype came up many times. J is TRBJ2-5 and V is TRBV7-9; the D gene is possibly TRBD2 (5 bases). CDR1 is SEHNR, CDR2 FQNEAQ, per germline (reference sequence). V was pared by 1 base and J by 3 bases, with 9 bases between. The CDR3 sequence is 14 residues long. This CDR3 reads CASSLVYGEETQYF. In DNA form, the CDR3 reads TGTGCCAGCAGCTTAGTTTACGGGGAAGAGACCCAGTACTTC.

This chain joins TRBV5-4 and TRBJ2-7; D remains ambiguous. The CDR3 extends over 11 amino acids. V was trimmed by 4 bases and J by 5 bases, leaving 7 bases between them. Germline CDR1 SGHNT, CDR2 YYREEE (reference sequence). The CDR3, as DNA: TGTGCCAGCAGCCAAGGCCACGAGCAGTACTTC. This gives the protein CASSQGHEQYF.

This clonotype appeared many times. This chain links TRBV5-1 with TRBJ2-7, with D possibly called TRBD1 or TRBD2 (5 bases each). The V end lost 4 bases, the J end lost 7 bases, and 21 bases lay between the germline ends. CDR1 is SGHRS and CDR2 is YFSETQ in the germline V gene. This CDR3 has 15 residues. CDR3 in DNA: TGCGCCAGCAGCCCAATGCCCGGGGCCACGTGGGAGCAGTACTTC. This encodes CASSPMPGATWEQYF.

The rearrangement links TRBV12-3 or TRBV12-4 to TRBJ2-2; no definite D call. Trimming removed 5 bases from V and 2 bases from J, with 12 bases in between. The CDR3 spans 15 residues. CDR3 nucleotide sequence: TGTGCCAGCAGTATCCGACACCTCAACACCGGGGAGCTGTTTTTT. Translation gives CASSIRHLNTGELFF.

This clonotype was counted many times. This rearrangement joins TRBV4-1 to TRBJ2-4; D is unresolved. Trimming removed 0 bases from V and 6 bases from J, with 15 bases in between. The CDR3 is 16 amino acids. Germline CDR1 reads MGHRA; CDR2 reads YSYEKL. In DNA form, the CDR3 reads TGCGCCAGCAGCCAAGACCCGTTTCCCTCCCTAAACATTCAGTACTTC. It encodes CASSQDPFPSLNIQYF.

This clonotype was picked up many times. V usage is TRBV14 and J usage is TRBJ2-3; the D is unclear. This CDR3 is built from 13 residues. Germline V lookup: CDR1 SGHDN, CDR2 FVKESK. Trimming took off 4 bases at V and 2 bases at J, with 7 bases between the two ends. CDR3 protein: CASSPTPTDTQYF. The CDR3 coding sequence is TGTGCCAGCAGCCCGACACCCACAGATACGCAGTATTTT. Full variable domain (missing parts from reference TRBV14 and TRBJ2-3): EAGVTQFPSHSVIEKGQTVTLRCDPISGHDNLYWYRRVMGKEIKFLLHFVKESKQDESGMPNNRFLAERTGGTYSTLKVQPAELEDSGVYFCASSPTPTDTQYFGPGTRLTVL.

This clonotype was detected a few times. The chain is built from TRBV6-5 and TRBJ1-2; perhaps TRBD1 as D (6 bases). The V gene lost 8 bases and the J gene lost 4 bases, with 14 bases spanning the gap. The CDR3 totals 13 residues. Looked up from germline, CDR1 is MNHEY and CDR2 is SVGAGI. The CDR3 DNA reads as TGTGCCAGCGGACCCGGACAGCTCTATGGCTACACCTTC. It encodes CASGPGQLYGYTF.

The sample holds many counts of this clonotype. As DNA, the CDR3 is TGTGCCAGCAGCCCAACCCCCAGCTCCTACAATGAGCAGTTCTTC. It encodes CASSPTPSSYNEQFF. The rearrangement uses TRBV7-6 and TRBJ2-1; D unresolved. V was cut by 5 bases and J by 0 bases, with 11 bases left in between. The CDR3 is 15 residues long. Germline loops: CDR1 SGHVS, CDR2 FNYEAQ.

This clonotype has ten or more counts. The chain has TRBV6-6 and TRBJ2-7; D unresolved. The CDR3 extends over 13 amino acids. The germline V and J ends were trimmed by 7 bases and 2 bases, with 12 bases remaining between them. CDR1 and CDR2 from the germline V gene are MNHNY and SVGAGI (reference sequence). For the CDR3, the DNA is TGTGCCAGCACCCAGACTGATACCTACGAGCAGTACTTC. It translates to CASTQTDTYEQYF.

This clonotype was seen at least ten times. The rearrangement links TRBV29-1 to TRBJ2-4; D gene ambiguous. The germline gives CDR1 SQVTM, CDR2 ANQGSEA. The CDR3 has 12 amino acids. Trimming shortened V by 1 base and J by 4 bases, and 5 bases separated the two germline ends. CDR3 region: CSVEAQKNIQYF. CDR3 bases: TGCAGCGTTGAAGCTCAGAAAAACATTCAGTACTTC.

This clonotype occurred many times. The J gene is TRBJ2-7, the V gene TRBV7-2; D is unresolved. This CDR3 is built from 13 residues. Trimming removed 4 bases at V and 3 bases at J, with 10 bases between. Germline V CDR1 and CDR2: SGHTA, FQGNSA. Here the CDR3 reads CASSSWTGYEQYF. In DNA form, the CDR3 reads TGTGCCAGCAGCTCCTGGACCGGCTACGAGCAGTACTTC. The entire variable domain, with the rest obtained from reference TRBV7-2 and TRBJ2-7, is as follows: GAGVSQSPSNKVTEKGKDVELRCDPISGHTALYWYRQSLGQGLEFLIYFQGNSAPDKSGLPSDRFSAERTGGSVSTLTIQRTQQEDSAVYLCASSSWTGYEQYFGPGTRLTVT.